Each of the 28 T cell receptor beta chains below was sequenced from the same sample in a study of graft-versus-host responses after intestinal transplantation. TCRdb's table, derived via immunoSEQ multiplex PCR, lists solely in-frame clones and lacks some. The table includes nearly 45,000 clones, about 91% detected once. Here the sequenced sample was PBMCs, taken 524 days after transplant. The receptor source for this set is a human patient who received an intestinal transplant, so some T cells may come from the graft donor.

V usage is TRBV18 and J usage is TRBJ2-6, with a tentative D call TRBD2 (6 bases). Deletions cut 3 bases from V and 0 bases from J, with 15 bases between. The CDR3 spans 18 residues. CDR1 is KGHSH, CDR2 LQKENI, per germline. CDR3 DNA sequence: TGTGCCAGCTCACCCGGGAGAAGTCTAGCCTCTGGGGCCAACGTCCTGACTTTC. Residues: CASSPGRSLASGANVLTF.

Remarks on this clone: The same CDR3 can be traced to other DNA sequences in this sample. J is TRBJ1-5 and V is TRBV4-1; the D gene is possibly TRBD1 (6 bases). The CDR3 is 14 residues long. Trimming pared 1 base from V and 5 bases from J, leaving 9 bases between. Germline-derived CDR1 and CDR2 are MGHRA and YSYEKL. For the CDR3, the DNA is TGCGCCAGCAGCCAAGTAAGGGGGGATCAGCCCCAGCATTTT. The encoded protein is CASSQVRGDQPQHF.

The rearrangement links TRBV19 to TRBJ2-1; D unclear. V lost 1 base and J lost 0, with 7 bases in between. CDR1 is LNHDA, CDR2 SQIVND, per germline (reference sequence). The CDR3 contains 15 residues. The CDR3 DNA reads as TGTGCCAGTAGTATAGGTAGGAGCTCCTACAATGAGCAGTTCTTC. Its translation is CASSIGRSSYNEQFF.

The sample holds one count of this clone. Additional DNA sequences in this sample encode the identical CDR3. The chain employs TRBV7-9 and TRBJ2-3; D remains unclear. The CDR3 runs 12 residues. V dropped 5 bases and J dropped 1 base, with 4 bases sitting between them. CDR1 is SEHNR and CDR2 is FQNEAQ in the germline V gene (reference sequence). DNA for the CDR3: TGTGCCAGCAGCCTGGGCACAGATACGCAGTATTTT. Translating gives CASSLGTDTQYF.

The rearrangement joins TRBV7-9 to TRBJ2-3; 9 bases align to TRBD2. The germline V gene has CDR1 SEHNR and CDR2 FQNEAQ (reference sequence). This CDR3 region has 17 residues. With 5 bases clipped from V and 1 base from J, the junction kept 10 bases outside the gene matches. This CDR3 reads CASSNLARLAGTDTQYF. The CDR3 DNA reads TGTGCCAGCAGCAACCTAGCAAGACTAGCGGGCACAGATACGCAGTATTTT.

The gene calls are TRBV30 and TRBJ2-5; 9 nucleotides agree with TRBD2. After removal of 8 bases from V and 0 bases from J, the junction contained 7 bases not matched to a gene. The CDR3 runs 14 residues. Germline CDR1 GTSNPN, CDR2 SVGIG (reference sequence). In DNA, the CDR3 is TGTGCCCAAGGGGCGGGAGGGTACCAAGAGACCCAGTACTTC. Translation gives CAQGAGGYQETQYF.

CDR3 bases: TGTGCCAGCAGCTCACTAACCTTTACCTACGAGCAGTACTTC. It yields the protein CASSSLTFTYEQYF. V gene TRBV7-2 combines with J gene TRBJ2-7; D is unresolved. Germline V gene sequence: CDR1 SGHTA, CDR2 FQGNSA. The length of the CDR3 is 14 residues. V lost 4 bases and J 2 bases, leaving 12 bases between the germline ends.

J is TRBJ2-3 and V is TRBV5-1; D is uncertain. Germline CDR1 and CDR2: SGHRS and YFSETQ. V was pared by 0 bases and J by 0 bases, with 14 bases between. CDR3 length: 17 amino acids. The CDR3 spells CASSLVVFGASTDTQYF. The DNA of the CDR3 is TGCGCCAGCAGCTTGGTAGTTTTTGGCGCCAGCACAGATACGCAGTATTTT.

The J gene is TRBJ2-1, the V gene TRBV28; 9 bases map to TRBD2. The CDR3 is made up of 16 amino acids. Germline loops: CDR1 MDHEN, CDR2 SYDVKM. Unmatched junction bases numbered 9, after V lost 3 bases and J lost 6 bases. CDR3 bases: TGTGCCAGCAGTTTGCGGGGGGGTCTTAGCGTCAATGAGCAGTTCTTC. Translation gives CASSLRGGLSVNEQFF.

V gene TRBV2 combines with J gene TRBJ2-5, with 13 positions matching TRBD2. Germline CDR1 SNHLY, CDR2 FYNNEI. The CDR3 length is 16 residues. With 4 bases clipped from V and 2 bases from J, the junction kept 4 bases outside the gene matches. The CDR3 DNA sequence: TGTGCCAGCAGTGGTCCGGGACTAGCGGGACAAGAGACCCAGTACTTC. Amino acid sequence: CASSGPGLAGQETQYF.

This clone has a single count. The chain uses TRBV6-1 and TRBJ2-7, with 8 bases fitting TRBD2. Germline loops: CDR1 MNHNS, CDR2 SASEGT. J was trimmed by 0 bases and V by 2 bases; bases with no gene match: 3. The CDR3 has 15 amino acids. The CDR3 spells CASSEPSGSSYEQYF. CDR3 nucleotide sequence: TGTGCCAGCAGTGAACCGAGCGGGAGCTCCTACGAGCAGTACTTC.

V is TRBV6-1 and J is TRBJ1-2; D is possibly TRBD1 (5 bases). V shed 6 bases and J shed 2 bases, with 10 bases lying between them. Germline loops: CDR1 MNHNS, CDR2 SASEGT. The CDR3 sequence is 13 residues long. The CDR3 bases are TGTGCCAGCAGCCCGACAGACAACTATGGCTACACCTTC. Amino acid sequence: CASSPTDNYGYTF.

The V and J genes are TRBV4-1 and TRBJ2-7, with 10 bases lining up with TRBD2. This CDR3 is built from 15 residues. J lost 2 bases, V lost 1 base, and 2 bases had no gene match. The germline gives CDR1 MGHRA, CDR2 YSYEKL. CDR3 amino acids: CASSQASGGTYEQYF. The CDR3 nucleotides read TGCGCCAGCAGCCAAGCTAGCGGGGGAACCTACGAGCAGTACTTC.

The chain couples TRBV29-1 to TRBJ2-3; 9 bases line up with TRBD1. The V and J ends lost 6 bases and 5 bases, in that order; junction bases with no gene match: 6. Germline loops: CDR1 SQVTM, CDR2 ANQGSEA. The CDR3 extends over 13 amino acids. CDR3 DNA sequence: TGCAGCGTAGAGACAGGGGGTCGAGATACGCAGTATTTT. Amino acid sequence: CSVETGGRDTQYF.

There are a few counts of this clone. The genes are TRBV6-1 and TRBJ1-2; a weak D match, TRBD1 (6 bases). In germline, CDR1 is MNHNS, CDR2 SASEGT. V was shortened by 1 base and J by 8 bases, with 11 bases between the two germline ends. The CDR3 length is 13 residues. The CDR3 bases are TGTGCCAGCAGTGAAGTTGGGGGGCTAGGCTACACCTTC. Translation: CASSEVGGLGYTF.

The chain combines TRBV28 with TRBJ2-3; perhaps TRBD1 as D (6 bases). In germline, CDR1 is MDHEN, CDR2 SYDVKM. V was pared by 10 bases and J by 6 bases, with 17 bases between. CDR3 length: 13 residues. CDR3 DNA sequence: TGTGCCACAGCGATCAGGGGTAGCGATACGCAGTATTTT. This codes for CATAIRGSDTQYF.

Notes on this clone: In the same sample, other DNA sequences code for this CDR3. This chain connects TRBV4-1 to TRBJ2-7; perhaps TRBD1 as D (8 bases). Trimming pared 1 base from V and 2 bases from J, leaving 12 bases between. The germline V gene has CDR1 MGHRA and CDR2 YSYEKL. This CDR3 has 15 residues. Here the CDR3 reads CASSQVTGGAYEQYF. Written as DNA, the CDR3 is TGCGCCAGCAGCCAAGTTACAGGGGGGGCCTACGAGCAGTACTTC.

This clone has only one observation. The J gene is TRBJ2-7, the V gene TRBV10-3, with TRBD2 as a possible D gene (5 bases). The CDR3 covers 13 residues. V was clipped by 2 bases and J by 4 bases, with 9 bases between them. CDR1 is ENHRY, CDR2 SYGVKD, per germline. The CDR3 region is CAISEDRGYEQYF. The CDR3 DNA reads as TGTGCCATCAGTGAGGATAGAGGGTACGAGCAGTACTTC.

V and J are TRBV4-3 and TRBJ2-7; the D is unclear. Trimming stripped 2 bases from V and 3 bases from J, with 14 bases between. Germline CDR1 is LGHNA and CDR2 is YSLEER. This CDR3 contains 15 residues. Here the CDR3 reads CASSQSSSLLYEQYF. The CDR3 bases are TGCGCCAGCAGCCAATCCTCGAGTCTTCTCTACGAGCAGTACTTC.

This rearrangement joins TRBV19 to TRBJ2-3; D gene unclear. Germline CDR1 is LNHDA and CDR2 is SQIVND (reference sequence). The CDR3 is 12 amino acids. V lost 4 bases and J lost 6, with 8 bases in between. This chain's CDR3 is CASSRTADTQYF. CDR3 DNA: TGTGCCAGTAGTAGGACGGCGGATACGCAGTATTTT.

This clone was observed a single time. The CDR3 protein is CASSLVRTGRRNTEAFF. CDR3 nucleotides: TGTGCCAGCAGCTTGGTACGGACAGGGAGGAGAAACACTGAAGCTTTCTTT. The chain links TRBV5-4 to TRBJ1-1, with 8 nucleotides matching TRBD1. With V trimmed by 0 bases and J by 2 bases, 9 bases remained unmatched. The germline V gene encodes CDR1 SGHNT and CDR2 YYREEE (reference sequence). The CDR3 runs 17 residues. Combining the CDR3 with reference TRBV5-4 and TRBJ1-1 gives the whole variable domain ETGVTQSPTHLIKTRGQQVTLRCSSQSGHNTVSWYQQALGQGPQFIFQYYREEENGRGNFPPRFSGLQFPNYSSELNVNALELDDSALYLCASSLVRTGRRNTEAFFGQGTRLTVV.

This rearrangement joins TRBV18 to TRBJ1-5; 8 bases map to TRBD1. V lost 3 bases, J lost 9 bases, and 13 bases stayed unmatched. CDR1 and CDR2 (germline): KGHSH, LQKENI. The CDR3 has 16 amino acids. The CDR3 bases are TGTGCCAGCTCACCGGTCGGACAGGGCCTACTGGGGCCCCAGCATTTT. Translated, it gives CASSPVGQGLLGPQHF.

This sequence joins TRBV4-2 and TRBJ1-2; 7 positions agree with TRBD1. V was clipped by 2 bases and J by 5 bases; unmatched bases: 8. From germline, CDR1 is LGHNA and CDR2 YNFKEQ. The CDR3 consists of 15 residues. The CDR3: CASSQLTGEGYGYTF. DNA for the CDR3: TGTGCCAGCAGCCAACTAACAGGGGAGGGGTATGGCTACACCTTC.

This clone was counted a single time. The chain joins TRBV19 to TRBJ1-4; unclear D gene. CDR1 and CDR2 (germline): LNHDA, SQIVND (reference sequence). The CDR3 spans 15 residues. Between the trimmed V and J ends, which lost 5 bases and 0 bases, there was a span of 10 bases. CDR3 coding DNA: TGTGCCAGTAGTCTCGACGGTGCAACTAATGAAAAACTGTTTTTT. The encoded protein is CASSLDGATNEKLFF.

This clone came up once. The chain's CDR3 is CASSVGGLGTGEQYF. CDR3 DNA sequence: TGTGCCAGCAGCGTCGGAGGCCTGGGTACGGGCGAGCAGTACTTC. The gene calls are TRBV9 and TRBJ2-7; maybe TRBD2 (5 bases). Trimming stripped 2 bases from V and 6 bases from J, with 18 bases between. The CDR3 length is 15 residues. CDR1 is SGDLS, CDR2 YYNGEE, per germline.

CDR3 region: CAWDGLGEQFF. The CDR3 DNA reads TGTGCCTGGGACGGTCTCGGTGAGCAGTTCTTC. This rearrangement joins TRBV30 to TRBJ2-1; D gene unclear. The V end was cut by 5 bases, the J end by 9 bases, with 11 bases between. Germline CDR1 is GTSNPN and CDR2 is SVGIG (reference sequence). The length of the CDR3 is 11 residues.

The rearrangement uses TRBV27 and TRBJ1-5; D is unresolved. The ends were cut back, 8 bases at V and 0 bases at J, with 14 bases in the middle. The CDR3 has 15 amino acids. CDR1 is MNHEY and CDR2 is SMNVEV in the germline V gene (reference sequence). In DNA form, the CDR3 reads TGTGCCAGCTCTCGTGAGCGTAGTAGCAATCAGCCCCAGCATTTT. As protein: CASSRERSSNQPQHF.

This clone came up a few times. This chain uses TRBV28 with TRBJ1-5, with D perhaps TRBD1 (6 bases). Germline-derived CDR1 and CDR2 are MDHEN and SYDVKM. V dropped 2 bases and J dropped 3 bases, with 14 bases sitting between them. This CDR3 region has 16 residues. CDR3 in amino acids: CASSLSGGANNQPQHF. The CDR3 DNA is TGTGCCAGCAGTTTAAGTGGGGGGGCCAACAATCAGCCCCAGCATTTT.